Shown below are 17 T cell receptor beta chains from a single sample sequenced in a study of tumor-infiltrating lymphocytes in glioblastoma multiforme. Three nested ARM-PCR rounds with V-beta and C-beta primers built TCRB libraries. TCRdb redid the calling of the multiplex PCR reads with MiXCR, one entry per CDR3 protein. The sample comprises roughly 9,600 distinct CDR3 sequences, 67% of which are singletons, and roughly 56% rests with the top ten. Sequencing was carried out using brain tumor tissue. The receptor source for this set is a male donor with glioblastoma.

For this clonotype: A junction end diverges from the germline sequence, so it may reflect a read error. The chain has TRBV30 and TRBJ2-6; TRBD1 might be the D (6 bases). Germline CDR1 GTSNPN, CDR2 SVGIG (reference sequence). The length of the CDR3 is 14 residues. The CDR3 coding sequence is TGTGCTCGTACAGGGTGCTCTGGGGTCAACGTCCTGACTTTC. Residues: CARTGCSGVNVLTF.

The genes are TRBV6-5 and TRBJ2-7; possible D gene TRBD1, 5 bases. CDR1 is MNHEY and CDR2 is SVGAGI in the germline V gene. The CDR3 contains 15 residues. V lost 0 bases and J lost 3, with 12 bases in between. CDR3 amino acids: CASSYSGQVGYEQYF. The CDR3 DNA reads as TGTGCCAGCAGTTACTCGGGGCAGGTCGGCTACGAGCAGTACTTC.

Judged by abundance, this clonotype is medium-sized. The gene calls are TRBV20-1 and TRBJ2-3, with TRBD2 matching 13 bases. Germline V CDR1 and CDR2: DFQATT, SNEGSKA (reference sequence). The CDR3 is 15 amino acids. Trimming removed 5 bases from V and 8 bases from J; junction bases left unmatched: 10. The CDR3 DNA is TGCAGTGCTCTCACTAGCGGGAGGGCCCGGGGTACGCAGTATTTT. Translating gives CSALTSGRARGTQYF.

A remark on this clonotype: The junction shows a germline mismatch at one end, possibly a read error. CDR3 amino acids: CASMELGVYEQYF. DNA of the CDR3: TGTGCCAGCATGGAGCTAGGTGTGTACGAGCAGTATTTC. The chain couples TRBV6-1 to TRBJ2-7; no clear D gene. CDR3 length equals 13 residues. Germline lookup yields CDR1 MNHNS and CDR2 SASEGT.

J is TRBJ1-5 and V is TRBV4-2; 7 bases are shared with TRBD1. The closer fit of TRBJ2-3 to the DNA end suggests the J call may be wrong. From germline, CDR1 is LGHNA and CDR2 YNFKEQ. The CDR3 covers 15 residues. CDR3 sequence: CASSQELGRGQLQYF. The CDR3 region has the DNA TGTGCCAGCAGCCAAGAGTTGGGAAGGGGACAGCTCCAGTATTTT.

Concerning this clonotype: One end of the junction is discordant with germline, which a read error may explain. J is TRBJ1-5 and V is TRBV4-1; D not resolved. The CDR3 contains 13 residues. Germline loops: CDR1 MGHRA, CDR2 YSYEKL. CDR3 nucleotides: TGCGCTAGCAGCCAAGTGCGAGATCAGCCCCAGCATTTT. It encodes CASSQVRDQPQHF.

V gene TRBV10-3 combines with J gene TRBJ2-7; D may correspond to TRBD1 or TRBD2 (5 bases each). The germline gives CDR1 ENHRY, CDR2 SYGVKD. The CDR3 is 14 residues long. Deletions cut 6 bases from V and 0 bases from J, with 12 bases between. DNA of the CDR3: TGTGCCATCAGGGGGGAAGGGCTCTCCTACGAGCAGTACTTC. Encoded protein: CAIRGEGLSYEQYF.

The genes are TRBV11-2 and TRBJ2-7; D is undetermined. The CDR3 is 13 residues long. V dropped 9 bases and J dropped 4 bases, with 16 bases sitting between them. The germline V gene has CDR1 SGHAT and CDR2 FQNNGV. CDR3 protein: CARSPDASYEQYF. The DNA of the CDR3 is TGTGCCAGAAGCCCCGATGCCTCGTACGAGCAGTACTTC.

On this clonotype: The final CDR3 position lacks the conserved phenylalanine or tryptophan, pointing to a likely read error. The V and J genes are TRBV6-2 or TRBV6-3 and TRBJ2-3; the D is unclear. This CDR3 spans 14 amino acids. The V gene's germline CDR1 is MNHEY and CDR2 SVGEGT. The ends were cut back, 6 bases at V and 2 bases at J, with 12 bases in the middle. The CDR3 region is CASSTIPNTDTQYS. The CDR3 DNA sequence: TGTGCCAGCAGCACGATACCGAACACAGATACGCAGTATTCC.

A note on this clonotype: The junction shows a germline mismatch at one end, possibly a read error. The gene calls are TRBV7-9 and TRBJ1-4; D is uncertain. The germline CDR1 and CDR2 sequences are SEHNR and FQNEAQ (reference sequence). The CDR3 is made up of 14 amino acids. The CDR3 here is CASSLRRENKKLFF. The CDR3 nucleotides read TGTGCTAGCAGCTTACGGCGAGAGAATAAAAAACTGTTTTTT.

As to this clonotype: The conserved phenylalanine or tryptophan is not found at the CDR3 terminus, so this likely reflects a read error. No DNA is shown, since the ends of the CDR3 on it are uncertain; the CDR3 is the one TCRdb lists. The chain combines TRBV29-1 with TRBJ2-5. Germline CDR1 SQVTM, CDR2 ANQGSEA. The CDR3 length equals 15 residues, ends included. CDR3 loop: CSVEEHGRHQEIQHS.

The J gene is TRBJ2-7, the V gene TRBV11-2, with TRBD2 matching over 7 bases. V dropped 5 bases and J dropped 4; count of bases not matched to a gene: 2. CDR1 is SGHAT and CDR2 is FQNNGV in the germline V gene. This CDR3 comprises 12 residues. DNA for the CDR3: TGTGCCAGCAGCCGGGGGGAGTACGAGCAGTACTTC. Encoded protein: CASSRGEYEQYF. Full variable domain (outside the CDR3, taken from reference TRBV11-2 and TRBJ2-7): EAGVAQSPRYKIIEKRQSVAFWCNPISGHATLYWYQQILGQGPKLLIQFQNNGVVDDSQLPKDRFSAERLKGVDSTLKIQPAKLEDSAVYLCASSRGEYEQYFGPGTRLTVT.

On this clonotype itself: Mismatch with germline at one junction end may stem from a read error. The J gene is TRBJ2-3, the V gene TRBV6-2 or TRBV6-3; no reliable D call. The germline V gene encodes CDR1 MNHEY and CDR2 SVGEGT. The length of the CDR3 is 14 residues. The CDR3 nucleotides read TGTGGCAGCAGCATGACACCGAACACAGATGCGCAGTATTTT. It translates to CGSSMTPNTDAQYF.

As concerns this clonotype: The junction departs from the called germline gene at one end, perhaps through a read error. The chain employs TRBV11-2 and TRBJ2-3; D perhaps matches TRBD2 (6 bases). Germline values: CDR1 SGHAT, CDR2 FQNNGV. This CDR3 comprises 14 residues. In nucleotides, the CDR3 is TGTGCTAGCAGCTTGGGTCCCGGGGGAGATACGCAGTATTTT. It yields the protein CASSLGPGGDTQYF.

This chain links TRBV11-2 with TRBJ2-1; D might be TRBD1 (6 bases). Germline V gives CDR1 SGHAT, CDR2 FQNNGV. CDR3 size: 14 residues. V lost 1 base to trimming and J lost 12 bases, with 16 bases between them. The CDR3 DNA is TGTGCCAGCAGCTTAGCGGGACAAGCATATGGGCAGTTCTTC. Residues: CASSLAGQAYGQFF.

The genes are TRBV6-6 and TRBJ2-1, with D perhaps TRBD2 (5 bases). CDR1 MNHNY and CDR2 SVGAGI come from the germline V gene (reference sequence). With 8 bases removed from V and 9 bases from J, the gap between germline ends came to 20 bases. CDR3 length equals 14 residues. CDR3 loop: CASAEAELLGEQFF. The CDR3 nucleotides are TGTGCCAGCGCGGAGGCAGAGCTCCTAGGTGAGCAGTTCTTC.

This clonotype was seen repeatedly, ten times or more. The J gene is TRBJ2-5, the V gene TRBV5-1; D is possibly TRBD1 (5 bases). CDR3 size: 15 residues. The V end was cut by 3 bases, the J end by 5 bases, with 17 bases between. From germline, CDR1 is SGHRS and CDR2 YFSETQ. CDR3 sequence: CASSSIDSSQETQYF. CDR3 DNA sequence: TGCGCCAGCAGCTCGATCGACAGTTCGCAGGAGACCCAGTACTTC.